The 15 T cell receptor beta chains below were found in one sample sequenced in a study of T-cell reconstitution after alpha-beta-depleted transplantation in children. Using unique molecular identifiers, the investigators prepared the TCRbeta library. TCRdb itself ran the PCR reads through MiXCR, one entry per CDR3 protein. The data show more than 250,000 distinct CDR3 sequences, about 10% seen once. Sequencing used PBMCs from the stem cell graft donor, obtained from the stem cell graft. These receptors all come from a human donor who donated a stem cell graft to a child with SCID.

In this sample, this clonotype turned up many times. This rearrangement joins TRBV12-3 or TRBV12-4 to TRBJ1-5, with D unclear. V dropped 4 bases and J dropped 2 bases, with 9 bases sitting between them. The length of the CDR3 is 14 residues. The CDR3: CASSSSGGNQPQHF. In nucleotides, the CDR3 is TGTGCCAGCAGTTCGAGCGGAGGCAATCAGCCCCAGCATTTT.

There are many counts of this clonotype. V is TRBV9 and J is TRBJ1-2; 9 bases map to TRBD1. CDR1 and CDR2 (germline): SGDLS, YYNGEE. The V gene end was trimmed by 2 bases and the J gene end by 4 bases; junction bases not matched to a gene: 9. There are 16 residues in the CDR3. Here the CDR3 reads CASSVRDREGFYGYTF. In DNA, the CDR3 is TGTGCCAGCAGCGTCCGGGACAGGGAGGGGTTCTATGGCTACACCTTC. Supplemented by reference TRBV9 and TRBJ1-2, the full variable domain reads DSGVTQTPKHLITATGQRVTLRCSPRSGDLSVYWYQQSLDQGLQFLIQYYNGEERAKGNILERFSAQQFPDLHSELNLSSLELGDSALYFCASSVRDREGFYGYTFGSGTRLTVV.

This clonotype was counted many times. The chain links TRBV20-1 to TRBJ2-7; D not certain. The germline gives CDR1 DFQATT, CDR2 SNEGSKA (reference sequence). This CDR3 has 13 residues. Trimming took 6 bases from V and 0 from J, leaving 12 bases between them. The CDR3 bases are TGCAGTGCCGAGGACCCACGCTCCTACGAGCAGTACTTC. It translates to CSAEDPRSYEQYF.

V and J are TRBV19 and TRBJ2-4; either TRBD1 or TRBD2 may supply D (5 bases each). This CDR3 is 12 amino acids long. CDR1 is LNHDA, CDR2 SQIVND, per germline (reference sequence). Trimming cost V 1 base and J 16 bases, with 14 bases left between them. CDR3 in amino acids: CASSIAGRGFYF. The CDR3 DNA reads TGTGCCAGTAGTATAGCGGGCCGGGGCTTCTACTTC.

This clonotype appeared many times. The chain couples TRBV28 to TRBJ1-1; tentative D call: TRBD1 (6 bases). Looked up from germline, CDR1 is MDHEN and CDR2 is SYDVKM. Trimming removed 3 bases at V and 1 base at J, with 9 bases between. The CDR3 extends over 14 amino acids. CDR3 coding DNA: TGTGCCAGCAGTTTTGCGACAGGGAACACTGAAGCTTTCTTT. This codes for CASSFATGNTEAFF.

The J gene is TRBJ2-1, the V gene TRBV4-2, with 7 bases fitting TRBD2. The CDR3 extends over 19 amino acids. V lost 0 bases to trimming and J lost 0 bases; unmatched junction nucleotides: 11. Germline loops: CDR1 LGHNA, CDR2 YNFKEQ. This CDR3 reads CASSQDGTGGGGSYNEQFF. In nucleotides, the CDR3 is TGTGCCAGCAGCCAAGATGGGACTGGTGGGGGGGGCTCCTACAATGAGCAGTTCTTC.

The chain links TRBV5-1 to TRBJ2-1; maybe TRBD1 (6 bases). The CDR3 consists of 10 residues. With 6 bases removed from V and 8 bases from J, the gap between germline ends came to 6 bases. Germline loops: CDR1 SGHRS, CDR2 YFSETQ. The CDR3 loop reads CASKGDEQFF. The CDR3, as DNA: TGCGCCAGCAAGGGGGATGAGCAGTTCTTC.

The J gene is TRBJ2-3, the V gene TRBV9; D is undetermined. V lost 0 bases, J lost 0 bases, and 5 bases lay in between. CDR3 length: 14 amino acids. Germline V gene data show CDR1 as SGDLS and CDR2 as YYNGEE. DNA for the CDR3: TGTGCCAGCAGCGTAGATGTCAGCACAGATACGCAGTATTTT. Protein: CASSVDVSTDTQYF. Based on the CDR3 plus reference TRBV9 and TRBJ2-3, the full variable domain is DSGVTQTPKHLITATGQRVTLRCSPRSGDLSVYWYQQSLDQGLQFLIQYYNGEERAKGNILERFSAQQFPDLHSELNLSSLELGDSALYFCASSVDVSTDTQYFGPGTRLTVL.

This chain uses TRBV12-3 or TRBV12-4 with TRBJ2-7; 7 bases agree with TRBD1. This CDR3 comprises 14 residues. The trim removed 4 bases at V and 0 bases at J, leaving 3 bases unmatched. In nucleotides, the CDR3 is TGTGCCAGCAGTTCAGACAGGGCCTCCTACGAGCAGTACTTC. Residues: CASSSDRASYEQYF.

The chain joins TRBV6-5 to TRBJ1-6, with 7 bases aligning to TRBD1. CDR1 and CDR2 (germline): MNHEY, SVGAGI. CDR3 length equals 14 residues. With V trimmed by 5 bases and J by 9 bases, 7 bases remained unmatched. CDR3 region: CASSTGTEGSPLHF. The CDR3 DNA reads as TGTGCCAGCAGTACCGGGACAGAGGGTTCACCCCTCCACTTT.

In its sample, this clonotype was seen a few times. V is TRBV14 and J is TRBJ1-1, with a weak D call TRBD1 (5 bases). This CDR3 contains 16 residues. Germline CDR1 reads SGHDN; CDR2 reads FVKESK. Trimming pared 3 bases from V and 6 bases from J, leaving 20 bases between. The CDR3 sequence is CASSHRSGLVVSEAFF. CDR3 DNA sequence: TGTGCCAGCAGCCACCGTTCAGGGTTAGTCGTCTCTGAAGCTTTCTTT.

This clonotype occurred a few times. This chain connects TRBV3-1 to TRBJ1-2; 9 bases are a match to TRBD1. Per germline, CDR1 LGHDT and CDR2 YNNKEL (reference sequence). This CDR3 comprises 15 residues. V was clipped by 4 bases and J by 8 bases; unmatched bases: 11. The CDR3 loop reads CASSPVVTGGIGYTF. DNA of the CDR3: TGTGCCAGCAGCCCCGTGGTAACAGGGGGCATAGGCTACACCTTC.

This clonotype was seen at least ten times. The chain employs TRBV5-1 and TRBJ2-2; TRBD2 is a possible D gene (5 bases). Germline CDR1 and CDR2: SGHRS and YFSETQ. Trimming removed 3 bases from V and 9 bases from J, with 15 bases in between. The CDR3 is 14 amino acids. The CDR3 region has the DNA TGCGCCAGCAGCTCGGAGGCCCTTCGAAGGGAGCTGTTTTTT. This encodes CASSSEALRRELFF.

This clonotype was seen more than once but under ten times. The chain uses TRBV4-1 and TRBJ2-7; 7 bases map to TRBD1. Germline CDR1 and CDR2: MGHRA and YSYEKL. The length of the CDR3 is 14 residues. The J segment lost 3 bases and the V segment lost 1 base, leaving 3 bases of the junction unmatched. This CDR3 reads CASSQGQGFYEQYF. The CDR3 nucleotides read TGCGCCAGCAGCCAAGGACAGGGCTTCTACGAGCAGTACTTC.

The table lists this clonotype with a few counts. This chain connects TRBV7-9 to TRBJ2-7; perhaps D is TRBD1 or TRBD2 (5 bases each). Germline-derived CDR1 and CDR2 are SEHNR and FQNEAQ (reference sequence). The V end was cut by 2 bases, the J end by 3 bases, with 17 bases between. This CDR3 has 16 amino acids. Here the CDR3 reads CASSLNPPRGNYEQYF. The CDR3 DNA reads TGTGCCAGCAGCTTAAACCCCCCCCGGGGCAACTACGAGCAGTACTTC.